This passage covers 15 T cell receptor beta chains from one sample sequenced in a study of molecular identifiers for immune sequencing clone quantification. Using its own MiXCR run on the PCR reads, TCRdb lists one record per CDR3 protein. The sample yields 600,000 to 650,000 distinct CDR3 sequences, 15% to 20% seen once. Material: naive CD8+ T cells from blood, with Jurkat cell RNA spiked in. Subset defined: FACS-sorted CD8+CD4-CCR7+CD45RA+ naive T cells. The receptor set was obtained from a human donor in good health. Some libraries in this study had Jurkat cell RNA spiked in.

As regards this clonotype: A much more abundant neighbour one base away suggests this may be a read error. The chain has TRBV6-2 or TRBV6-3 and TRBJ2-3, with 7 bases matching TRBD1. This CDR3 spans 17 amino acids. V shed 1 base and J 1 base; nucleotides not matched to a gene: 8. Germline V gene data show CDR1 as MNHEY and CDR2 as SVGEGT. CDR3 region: CASSYYKRGRGTDTQYF. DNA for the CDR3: TGTGCCAGCAGTTACTACAAGAGGGGGCGCGGCACAGATACGCAGTATTTT.

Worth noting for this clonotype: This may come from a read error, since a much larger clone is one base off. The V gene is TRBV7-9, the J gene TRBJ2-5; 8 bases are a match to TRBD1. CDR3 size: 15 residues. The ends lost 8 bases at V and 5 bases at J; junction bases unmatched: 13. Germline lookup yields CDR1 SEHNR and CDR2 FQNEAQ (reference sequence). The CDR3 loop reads CASGLDRVSVETQYF. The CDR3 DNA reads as TGTGCCAGCGGTCTGGACAGGGTATCAGTGGAGACCCAGTACTTC.

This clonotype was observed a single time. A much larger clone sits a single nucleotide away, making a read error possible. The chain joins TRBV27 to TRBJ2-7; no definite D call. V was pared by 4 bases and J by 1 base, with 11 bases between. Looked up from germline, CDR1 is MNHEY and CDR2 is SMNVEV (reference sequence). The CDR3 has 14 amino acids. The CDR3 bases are TGTGCCAGCAGTTGGACCTGTGATTCCTACGAGCAGTACTTC. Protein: CASSWTCDSYEQYF.

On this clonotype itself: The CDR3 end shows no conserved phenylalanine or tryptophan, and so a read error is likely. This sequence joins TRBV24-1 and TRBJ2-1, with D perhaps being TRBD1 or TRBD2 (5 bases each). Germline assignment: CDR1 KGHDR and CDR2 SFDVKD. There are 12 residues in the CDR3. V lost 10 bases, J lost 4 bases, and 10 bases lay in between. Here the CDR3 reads CATRGPYNEQFL. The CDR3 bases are TGTGCCACACGGGGCCCTTACAATGAGCAGTTCCTC.

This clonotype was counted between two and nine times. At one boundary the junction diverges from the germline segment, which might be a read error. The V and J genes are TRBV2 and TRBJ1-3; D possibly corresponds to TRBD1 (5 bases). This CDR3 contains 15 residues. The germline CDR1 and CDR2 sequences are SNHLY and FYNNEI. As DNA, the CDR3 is TGTGCCAGCAGCGAAGACAGCCGAGGCCGAAACACCATATATTTT. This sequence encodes CASSEDSRGRNTIYF. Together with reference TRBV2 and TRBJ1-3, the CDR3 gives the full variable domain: EPEVTQTPSHQVTQMGQEVILRCVPISNHLYFYWYRQILGQKVEFLVSFYNNEISEKSEIFDDQFSVERPDGSNFTLKIRSTKLEDSAMYFCASSEDSRGRNTIYFGEGSWLTVV.

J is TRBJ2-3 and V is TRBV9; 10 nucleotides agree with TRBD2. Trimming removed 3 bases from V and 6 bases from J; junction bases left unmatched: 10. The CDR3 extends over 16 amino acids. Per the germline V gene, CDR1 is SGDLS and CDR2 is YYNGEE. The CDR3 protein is CASSGLAGGAGDTQYF. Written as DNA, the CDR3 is TGTGCCAGCAGCGGATTAGCGGGGGGCGCAGGGGATACGCAGTATTTT.

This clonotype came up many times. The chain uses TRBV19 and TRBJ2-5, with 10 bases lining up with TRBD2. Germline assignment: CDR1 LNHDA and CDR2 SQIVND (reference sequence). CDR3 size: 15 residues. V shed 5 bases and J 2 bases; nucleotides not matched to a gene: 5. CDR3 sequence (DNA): TGTGCCAGTAGTCCTAGCGGGAGTGGGCAAGAGACCCAGTACTTC. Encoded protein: CASSPSGSGQETQYF.

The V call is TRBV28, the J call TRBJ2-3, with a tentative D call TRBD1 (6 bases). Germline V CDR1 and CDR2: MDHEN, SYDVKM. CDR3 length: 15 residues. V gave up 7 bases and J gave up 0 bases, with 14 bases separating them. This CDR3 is CASTDRFGSTDTQYF. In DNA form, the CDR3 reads TGTGCCAGCACGGACAGATTCGGGAGCACAGATACGCAGTATTTT.

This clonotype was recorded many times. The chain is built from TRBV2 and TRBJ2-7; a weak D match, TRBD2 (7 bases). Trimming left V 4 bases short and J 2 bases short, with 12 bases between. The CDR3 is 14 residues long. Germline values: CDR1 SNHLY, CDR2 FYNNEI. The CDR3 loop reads CASSGAGAAYEQYF. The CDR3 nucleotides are TGTGCCAGCAGTGGGGCGGGGGCTGCCTACGAGCAGTACTTC.

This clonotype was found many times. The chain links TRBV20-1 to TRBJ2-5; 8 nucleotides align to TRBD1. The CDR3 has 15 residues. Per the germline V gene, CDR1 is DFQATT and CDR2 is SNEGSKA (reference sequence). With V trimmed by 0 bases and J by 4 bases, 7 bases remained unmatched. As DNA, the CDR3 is TGCAGTGCTAGAGACCAGACAGGGGTCATAGAGACCCAGTACTTC. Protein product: CSARDQTGVIETQYF.

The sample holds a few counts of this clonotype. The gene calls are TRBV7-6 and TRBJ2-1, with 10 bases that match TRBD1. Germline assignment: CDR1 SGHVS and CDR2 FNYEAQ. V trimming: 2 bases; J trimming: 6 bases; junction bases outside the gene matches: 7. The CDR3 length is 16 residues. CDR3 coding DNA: TGTGCCAGCAGCTTAAGTCTCGGGACAGGGGCCAATGAGCAGTTCTTC. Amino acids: CASSLSLGTGANEQFF.

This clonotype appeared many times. CDR3 DNA: TGTGCCAGTAGTATTCAGACAGACACTGAAGCTTTCTTT. Protein sequence: CASSIQTDTEAFF. The chain couples TRBV19 to TRBJ1-1; TRBD1 is a possible D gene (5 bases). Germline V lookup: CDR1 LNHDA, CDR2 SQIVND (reference sequence). V was shortened by 3 bases and J by 3 bases, with 8 bases between the two germline ends. CDR3 length equals 13 residues.

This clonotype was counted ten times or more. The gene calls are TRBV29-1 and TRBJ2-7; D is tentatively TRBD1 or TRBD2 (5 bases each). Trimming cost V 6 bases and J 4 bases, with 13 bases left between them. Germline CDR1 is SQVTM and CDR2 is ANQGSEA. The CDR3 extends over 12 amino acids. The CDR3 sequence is CSVGAAAYEQYF. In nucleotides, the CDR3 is TGCAGCGTCGGGGCGGCGGCTTACGAGCAGTACTTC.

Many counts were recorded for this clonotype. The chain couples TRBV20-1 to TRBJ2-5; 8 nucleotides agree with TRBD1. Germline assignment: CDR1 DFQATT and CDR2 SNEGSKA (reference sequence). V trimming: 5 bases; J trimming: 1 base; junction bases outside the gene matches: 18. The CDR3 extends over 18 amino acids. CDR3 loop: CSAGGQDPSDGAQETQYF. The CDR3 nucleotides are TGCAGTGCTGGGGGACAGGATCCATCAGACGGAGCCCAAGAGACCCAGTACTTC.

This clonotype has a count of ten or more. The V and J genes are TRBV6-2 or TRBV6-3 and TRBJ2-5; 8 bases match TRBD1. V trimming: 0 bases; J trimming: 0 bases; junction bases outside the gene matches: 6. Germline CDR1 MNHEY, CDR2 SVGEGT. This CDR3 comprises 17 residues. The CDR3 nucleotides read TGTGCCAGCAGTTACTCGCAAACAGGGGGAAACCAAGAGACCCAGTACTTC. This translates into CASSYSQTGGNQETQYF.